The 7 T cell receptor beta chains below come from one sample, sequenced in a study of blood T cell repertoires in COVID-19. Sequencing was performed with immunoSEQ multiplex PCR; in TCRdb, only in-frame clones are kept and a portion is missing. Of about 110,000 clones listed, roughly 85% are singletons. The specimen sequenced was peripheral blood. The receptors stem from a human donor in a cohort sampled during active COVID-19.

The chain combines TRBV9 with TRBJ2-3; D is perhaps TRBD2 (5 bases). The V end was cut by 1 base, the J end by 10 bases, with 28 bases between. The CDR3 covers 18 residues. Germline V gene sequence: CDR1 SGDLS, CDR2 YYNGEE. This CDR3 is CASSVWLGPIGGSGAQYF. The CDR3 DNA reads TGTGCCAGCAGCGTATGGCTAGGACCAATCGGTGGGAGTGGGGCGCAGTATTTT.

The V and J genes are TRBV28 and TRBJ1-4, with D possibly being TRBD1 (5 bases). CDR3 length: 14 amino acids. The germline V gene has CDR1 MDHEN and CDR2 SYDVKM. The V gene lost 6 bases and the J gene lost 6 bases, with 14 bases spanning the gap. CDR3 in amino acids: CASSYGTGDEKLFF. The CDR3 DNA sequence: TGTGCCAGCAGCTACGGGACGGGGGATGAAAAACTGTTTTTT. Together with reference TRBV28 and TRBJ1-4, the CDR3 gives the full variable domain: DVKVTQSSRYLVKRTGEKVFLECVQDMDHENMFWYRQDPGLGLRLIYFSYDVKMKEKGDIPEGYSVSREKKERFSLILESASTNQTSMYLCASSYGTGDEKLFFGSGTQLSVL.

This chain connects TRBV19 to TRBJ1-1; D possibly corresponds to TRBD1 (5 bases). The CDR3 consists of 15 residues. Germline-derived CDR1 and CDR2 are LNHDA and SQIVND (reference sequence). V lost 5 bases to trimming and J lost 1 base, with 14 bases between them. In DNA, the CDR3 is TGTGCCAGTAGTCCCATTCCCCAGGGGAACACTGAAGCTTTCTTT. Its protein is CASSPIPQGNTEAFF.

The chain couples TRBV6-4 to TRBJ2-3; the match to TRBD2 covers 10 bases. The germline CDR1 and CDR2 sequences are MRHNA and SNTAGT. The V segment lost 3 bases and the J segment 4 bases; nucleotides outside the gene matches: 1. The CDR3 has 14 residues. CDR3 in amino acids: CASSDLAGADTQYF. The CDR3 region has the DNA TGTGCCAGCAGTGATCTAGCGGGAGCAGATACGCAGTATTTT.

CDR3 sequence (DNA): TGTGCCAGCAGCTTTCACTTGAACACCGGGGAGCTGTTTTTT. It is translated as CASSFHLNTGELFF. V gene TRBV5-4 combines with J gene TRBJ2-2; D gene ambiguous. The length of the CDR3 is 14 residues. V lost 2 bases, J lost 1 base, and 6 bases lay in between. The germline V gene encodes CDR1 SGHNT and CDR2 YYREEE (reference sequence).

CDR3 DNA sequence: TGTGCCAGCAGCTCGTGGACTAGCGGAAACAATGAGCAGTTCTTC. Protein: CASSSWTSGNNEQFF. The chain joins TRBV7-3 to TRBJ2-1; TRBD2 aligns across 10 bases. The V gene's germline CDR1 is SGHTA and CDR2 FQGTGA. V lost 4 bases, J lost 5 bases, and 5 bases stayed unmatched. There are 15 residues in the CDR3.

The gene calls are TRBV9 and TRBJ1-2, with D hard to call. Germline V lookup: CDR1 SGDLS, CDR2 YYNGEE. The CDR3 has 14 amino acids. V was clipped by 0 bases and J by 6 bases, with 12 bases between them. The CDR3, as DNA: TGTGCCAGCAGCGTAGGGCAAGACATACATGGCTACACCTTC. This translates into CASSVGQDIHGYTF.